One sample yielded the 14 T cell receptor beta chains listed below, sequenced in a study of blood T cell repertoires in COVID-19. Assay used: immunoSEQ multiplex PCR; TCRdb lists only in-frame clones, some missing. The sample lists roughly 110,000 clones, approximately 88% seen once, with 6.8% in the top ten. Material for sequencing was peripheral blood. Receptors originate from a man aged 45 to 65 with active or convalescent COVID-19.

The chain couples TRBV7-9 to TRBJ1-1, with TRBD1 matching over 8 bases. This CDR3 comprises 14 residues. V shed 5 bases, J shed 1 base, and the junction held 3 bases outside the gene matches. CDR1 and CDR2 from the germline V gene are SEHNR and FQNEAQ (reference sequence). The CDR3 DNA reads as TGTGCCAGCAGCACCGACAGGGGGAACACTGAAGCTTTCTTT. Protein product: CASSTDRGNTEAFF.

The chain has TRBV29-1 and TRBJ1-1; TRBD1 matches 7 bases. J lost 7 bases, V lost 3 bases, and 5 bases had no gene match. CDR3 length: 12 amino acids. Germline V CDR1 and CDR2: SQVTM, ANQGSEA. The CDR3 nucleotides read TGCAGCGTTGACAGGGGGGCGTTTGAAGCTTTCTTT. Residues: CSVDRGAFEAFF.

The V gene is TRBV4-3, the J gene TRBJ2-1, with unresolved D. Germline CDR1 reads LGHNA; CDR2 reads YSLEER. The V end lost 3 bases, the J end lost 8 bases, and 11 bases lay between the germline ends. This CDR3 contains 13 residues. The CDR3 DNA reads as TGCGCCAGCAGCCAGAATGAGGTCGATGAGCAGTTCTTC. Amino acid sequence: CASSQNEVDEQFF.

The chain carries TRBV24-1 and TRBJ2-1, with 8 bases that match TRBD2. The CDR3 runs 16 residues. The germline V gene encodes CDR1 KGHDR and CDR2 SFDVKD. J lost 6 bases, V lost 2 bases, and 8 bases had no gene match. This CDR3 reads CATSDSGTRLVNEQFF. The CDR3 bases are TGTGCCACCAGTGATTCCGGGACTAGGCTTGTCAATGAGCAGTTCTTC.

V and J are TRBV6-5 and TRBJ2-7; the D gene is possibly TRBD1 (5 bases). The CDR3 covers 15 residues. Germline CDR1 MNHEY, CDR2 SVGAGI. Trimming removed 0 bases at V and 3 bases at J, with 12 bases between. The CDR3 DNA follows: TGTGCCAGCAGTTACTCTTTTGGTCAGGGCTACGAGCAGTACTTC. Protein sequence: CASSYSFGQGYEQYF.

The rearrangement uses TRBV28 and TRBJ1-2; D gene unclear. The V gene lost 9 bases and the J gene lost 0 bases, with 14 bases spanning the gap. The CDR3 has 14 amino acids. Germline V CDR1 and CDR2: MDHEN, SYDVKM. The CDR3 protein is CASLHGLTNYGYTF. CDR3 nucleotides: TGTGCCAGTTTACACGGACTCACTAACTATGGCTACACCTTC.

The chain carries TRBV7-2 and TRBJ1-2, with 10 bases fitting TRBD1. CDR1 is SGHTA and CDR2 is FQGNSA in the germline V gene. J lost 7 bases, V lost 2 bases, and 4 bases had no gene match. This CDR3 has 14 amino acids. The CDR3 loop reads CASSLPGQGIGYTF. The CDR3 nucleotides read TGTGCCAGCAGCTTACCGGGACAGGGGATTGGCTACACCTTC.

This chain connects TRBV11-1 to TRBJ2-7; 8 bases fit TRBD2. Per the germline V gene, CDR1 is SGHAT and CDR2 is FQDESV (reference sequence). This CDR3 is 14 amino acids long. V shed 3 bases, J shed 2 bases, and the junction held 3 bases outside the gene matches. The CDR3 loop reads CASSFNSGTYEQYF. CDR3 coding DNA: TGTGCCAGCAGCTTCAATAGCGGGACCTACGAGCAGTACTTC.

The genes are TRBV2 and TRBJ1-5, with a tentative D call TRBD1 (5 bases). The CDR3 has 14 amino acids. The germline gives CDR1 SNHLY, CDR2 FYNNEI. V shed 6 bases and J shed 3 bases, with 12 bases lying between them. CDR3 sequence: CASRGTGTNQPQHF. Here the CDR3 DNA reads TGTGCCAGCAGAGGAACAGGAACCAATCAGCCCCAGCATTTT.

The gene calls are TRBV6-5 and TRBJ2-2; perhaps TRBD2 as D (6 bases). The V end lost 6 bases, the J end lost 5 bases, and 7 bases lay between the germline ends. From germline, CDR1 is MNHEY and CDR2 SVGAGI. There are 12 residues in the CDR3. CDR3 protein: CASRRGTGELFF. The CDR3 DNA reads TGTGCCAGCAGGCGGGGAACCGGGGAGCTGTTTTTT.

The chain recombines TRBV5-1 with TRBJ2-5; TRBD1 matches 7 bases. V lost 5 bases and J lost 3; bases outside the gene matches: 4. The length of the CDR3 is 13 residues. Per the germline V gene, CDR1 is SGHRS and CDR2 is YFSETQ. CDR3 sequence reads: CASSWDSEETQYF. Here the CDR3 DNA reads TGCGCCAGCAGTTGGGACAGCGAAGAGACCCAGTACTTC.

The V and J genes are TRBV2 and TRBJ1-1; possible D gene TRBD1, 6 bases. This CDR3 spans 15 amino acids. Trimming left V 6 bases short and J 6 bases short, with 20 bases between. The V gene's germline CDR1 is SNHLY and CDR2 FYNNEI. CDR3 protein: CASRPRATGTPEAFF. The CDR3 DNA sequence: TGTGCCAGCAGGCCCCGGGCCACAGGGACCCCTGAAGCTTTCTTT.

This clone was counted a single time. The chain uses TRBV2 and TRBJ2-1, with TRBD2 as a possible D gene (5 bases). The V gene's germline CDR1 is SNHLY and CDR2 FYNNEI. The ends were cut back, 7 bases at V and 6 bases at J, with 16 bases in the middle. This CDR3 region has 14 residues. The CDR3 protein is CASTPRGTSNEQFF. CDR3 in DNA: TGTGCCAGCACCCCACGAGGTACTAGCAATGAGCAGTTCTTC. Complete variable domain (other parts from reference TRBV2 and TRBJ2-1): EPEVTQTPSHQVTQMGQEVILRCVPISNHLYFYWYRQILGQKVEFLVSFYNNEISEKSEIFDDQFSVERPDGSNFTLKIRSTKLEDSAMYFCASTPRGTSNEQFFGPGTRLTVL.

V usage is TRBV9 and J usage is TRBJ2-1; no clear D gene. Deletions cut 3 bases from V and 9 bases from J, with 13 bases between. Germline CDR1 SGDLS, CDR2 YYNGEE. CDR3 size: 13 residues. The CDR3 bases are TGTGCCAGCAGCGCTCTAACCATCGGTGAGCAGTTCTTC. It specifies CASSALTIGEQFF.